The 13 T cell receptor beta chains given below trace back to one sample, sequenced in a study of T cells expressing NK-cell markers (dated by TCRdb to the early 2020s). Library prep was done by 5' RACE. The reads were generated on an Illumina HiSeq 2000. TCRdb reanalyzed the reads, keeping one entry per CDR3 protein sequence and omitting DNA. The sample's own table lists 200,000 to 300,000 distinct CDR3 sequences. 0.39% of the sample comes from the top ten. Sequenced input: blood T cells: a sorted CD56 or NKG2C T cell subset, CD4+ or CD8+ T cells, or bulk PBMC T cells (not recorded which). These TCRs come from a man between 18 and 29 years old in good health. Donor details come from another sample of the same person, matched by shared clones.

The chain couples TRBV3-1 to TRBJ1-1. Germline CDR1 LGHDT, CDR2 YNNKEL (reference sequence). CDR3 length: 14 residues. The CDR3 sequence is CASSHQQVNTEAFF.

The CDR3 here is CASSVSQGAANYGYTF. The chain combines TRBV18 with TRBJ1-2; TCRdb proposes TRBD1, but this gene call is untestable without DNA. This CDR3 is built from 16 residues. Germline assignment: CDR1 KGHSH and CDR2 LQKENI.

V gene TRBV5-5 combines with J gene TRBJ2-1; lacking DNA, the TRBD1 call made by TCRdb goes unchecked. Germline CDR1 is SGHKS and CDR2 is YYEKEE (reference sequence). The CDR3 extends over 11 amino acids. CDR3 amino acids: CASSAPNEQFF.

The chain has TRBV20-1 and TRBJ1-3; TCRdb proposes TRBD1, but this gene call is untestable without DNA. The CDR3 is 13 residues long. CDR1 is DFQATT and CDR2 is SNEGSKA in the germline V gene (reference sequence). The CDR3 here is CSARGGVGNTIYF.

This sequence joins TRBV7-3 and TRBJ2-5; TCRdb proposes TRBD1, but this gene call is untestable without DNA. This CDR3 is 14 amino acids long. Per the germline V gene, CDR1 is SGHTA and CDR2 is FQGTGA. The CDR3 sequence: CASSATTGIETQYF.

The chain combines TRBV29-1 with TRBJ2-7; the TRBD1 assignment by TCRdb is unverifiable without DNA. The CDR3 consists of 12 residues. The V gene's germline CDR1 is SQVTM and CDR2 ANQGSEA. CDR3 region: CSVGADHYEQYF.

The gene calls are TRBV7-2 and TRBJ2-1; TCRdb indicates TRBD2, and absent DNA this call remains unverified. In germline, CDR1 is SGHTA, CDR2 FQGNSA. The CDR3 runs to 16 residues. CDR3 amino acids: CASSLRAQRPYNEQFF.

This chain uses TRBV6-1 with TRBJ2-3; TCRdb's D gene call, TRBD1, goes unchecked for lack of DNA. The CDR3 extends over 15 amino acids. From germline, CDR1 is MNHNS and CDR2 SASEGT. The chain's CDR3 is CASSPLGERTDTQYF.

The V and J genes are TRBV5-1 and TRBJ1-5; TCRdb's D call, TRBD1, is unchecked because there is no DNA. Looked up from germline, CDR1 is SGHRS and CDR2 is YFSETQ. This CDR3 is built from 14 residues. The CDR3 reads CASPDRGINQPQHF.

V usage is TRBV12-3 or TRBV12-4 and J usage is TRBJ1-2. CDR3 length: 18 amino acids. The CDR3 region is CASSLNVAGPRRNYGYTF.

The V gene is TRBV12-3 or TRBV12-4, the J gene TRBJ1-1; TCRdb reports TRBD1, a call that lacks DNA to check it against. The CDR3 consists of 13 residues. The chain's CDR3 is CASSLATGGGAFF.

The gene calls are TRBV20-1 and TRBJ2-1; TCRdb gives TRBD2 as the D gene, but with no DNA this cannot be confirmed. CDR1 DFQATT and CDR2 SNEGSKA come from the germline V gene (reference sequence). The CDR3 runs 12 residues. This CDR3 is CSAKVGGHEQFF.

V gene TRBV24-1 combines with J gene TRBJ2-2; TCRdb designates TRBD2, a call that cannot be tested without DNA. This CDR3 has 18 amino acids. The germline V gene has CDR1 KGHDR and CDR2 SFDVKD. CDR3 loop: CATSDVGGQEVGTGELFF.